Each of the 14 T cell receptor beta chains below was sequenced from the same sample in a study of T cell changes during pregnancy in multiple sclerosis. Sequencing used immunoSEQ multiplex PCR; TCRdb keeps in-frame clones, though not all of them. The repertoire includes roughly 97,000 clones, 90% of them detected once, and roughly 0.79% sits in the top ten. The specimen comprised peripheral blood, sampled in the second trimester of pregnancy. The receptor set was obtained from a female donor in good health, enrolled as a control in a pregnancy study.

J is TRBJ1-1 and V is TRBV6-5, with D uncertain. The germline V gene has CDR1 MNHEY and CDR2 SVGAGI. The V end was cut by 2 bases, the J end by 4 bases, with 5 bases between. The length of the CDR3 is 12 residues. CDR3 sequence reads: CASSYGGTEAFF. As DNA, the CDR3 is TGTGCCAGCAGTTACGGCGGCACTGAAGCTTTCTTT.

The chain uses TRBV9 and TRBJ2-3; D unclear. CDR1 and CDR2 (germline): SGDLS, YYNGEE. The V end lost 1 base, the J end lost 6 bases, and 6 bases lay between the germline ends. This CDR3 has 12 residues. Written as DNA, the CDR3 is TGTGCCAGCAGCGTACTACTTGATACGCAGTATTTT. Encoded protein: CASSVLLDTQYF.

The V call is TRBV4-2, the J call TRBJ1-2, with 8 bases fitting TRBD1. The junction had 11 bases not matched to a gene; V was cut back by 0 bases and J by 8 bases. This CDR3 comprises 16 residues. Germline V CDR1 and CDR2: LGHNA, YNFKEQ. This CDR3 reads CASSQDLRQGSGGYTF. In DNA, the CDR3 is TGTGCCAGCAGCCAAGATTTGAGACAGGGGTCTGGCGGCTACACCTTC.

The genes are TRBV19 and TRBJ1-1, with 7 positions matching TRBD1. This CDR3 has 14 residues. Germline trimming cut 10 bases from V and 0 bases from J; bases unmatched to any gene: 8. CDR1 and CDR2 from the germline V gene are LNHDA and SQIVND (reference sequence). CDR3 loop: CATGTDLMNTEAFF. The CDR3 bases are TGTGCCACCGGGACAGATCTCATGAACACTGAAGCTTTCTTT. The variable domain in full, with the rest retrieved from reference TRBV19 and TRBJ1-1, is DGGITQSPKYLFRKEGQNVTLSCEQNLNHDAMYWYRQDPGQGLRLIYYSQIVNDFQKGDIAEGYSVSREKKESFPLTVTSAQKNPTAFYLCATGTDLMNTEAFFGQGTRLTVV.

The chain uses TRBV5-1 and TRBJ1-3; D is unresolved. Looked up from germline, CDR1 is SGHRS and CDR2 is YFSETQ. The CDR3 extends over 16 amino acids. Trimming cost V 4 bases and J 0 bases, with 14 bases left between them. The CDR3 region is CASSLRISGSGNTIYF. CDR3 DNA sequence: TGCGCCAGCAGCCTAAGAATCTCCGGCTCTGGAAACACCATATATTTT.

The chain is built from TRBV27 and TRBJ2-5; 7 positions agree with TRBD2. Germline V gene data show CDR1 as MNHEY and CDR2 as SMNVEV (reference sequence). V shed 0 bases, J shed 2 bases, and the junction held 6 bases outside the gene matches. The CDR3 runs 16 residues. The CDR3 reads CASSLSGGGLQETQYF. As DNA, the CDR3 is TGTGCCAGCAGTTTATCGGGGGGGGGACTTCAAGAGACCCAGTACTTC.

The rearrangement uses TRBV5-6 and TRBJ1-1; D not certain. The germline V gene has CDR1 SGHDT and CDR2 YYEEEE. V lost 0 bases and J 6 bases, leaving 6 bases between the germline ends. This CDR3 region has 12 residues. In nucleotides, the CDR3 is TGTGCCAGCAGCTTGGGACACCCTGAAGCTTTCTTT. Its protein product is CASSLGHPEAFF.

J is TRBJ2-2 and V is TRBV5-1, with a weak D call TRBD1 (5 bases). Trimming shortened V by 1 base and J by 4 bases, and 11 bases separated the two germline ends. This CDR3 is 15 amino acids long. Looked up from germline, CDR1 is SGHRS and CDR2 is YFSETQ. The CDR3 nucleotides are TGCGCCAGCAGCTTGAGGACAACAAGCACCGGGGAGCTGTTTTTT. Translation gives CASSLRTTSTGELFF.

The rearrangement uses TRBV5-6 and TRBJ1-1; tentatively, D is TRBD1 (5 bases). The CDR3 length is 14 residues. The V and J ends lost 0 bases and 5 bases respectively, with 11 bases between them. The germline gives CDR1 SGHDT, CDR2 YYEEEE. CDR3 sequence reads: CASSLVGGFTEAFF. In DNA, the CDR3 is TGTGCCAGCAGCTTGGTGGGGGGGTTTACTGAAGCTTTCTTT.

This clone was detected only once. The CDR3 protein is CASSLTGHGGIYEQYF. The DNA of the CDR3 is TGTGCCAGCAGCTTAACAGGGCATGGGGGAATCTACGAGCAGTACTTC. The chain links TRBV13 to TRBJ2-7; D is perhaps TRBD1 (6 bases). This CDR3 contains 16 residues. From germline, CDR1 is PRHDT and CDR2 FYEKMQ (reference sequence). Trimming pared 2 bases from V and 3 bases from J, leaving 17 bases between.

The chain employs TRBV7-9 and TRBJ2-3; TRBD2 agrees at 9 bases. V trimming: 4 bases; J trimming: 4 bases; junction bases outside the gene matches: 6. The length of the CDR3 is 15 residues. From germline, CDR1 is SEHNR and CDR2 FQNEAQ (reference sequence). CDR3 protein: CASSSWLAGSDTQYF. CDR3 DNA sequence: TGTGCCAGCAGCTCCTGGCTAGCGGGGTCAGATACGCAGTATTTT.

The V and J genes are TRBV9 and TRBJ1-3, with 7 bases aligning to TRBD1. The CDR3 has 15 amino acids. Germline CDR1 and CDR2: SGDLS and YYNGEE. V lost 2 bases to trimming and J lost 1 base; unmatched junction nucleotides: 3. The CDR3 loop is CASSVGTASGNTIYF. The CDR3 DNA is TGTGCCAGCAGCGTGGGGACAGCATCTGGAAACACCATATATTTT.

The chain joins TRBV2 to TRBJ2-7; TRBD1 agrees at 8 bases. The CDR3 runs 14 residues. Germline assignment: CDR1 SNHLY and CDR2 FYNNEI. V lost 6 bases, J lost 6 bases, and 10 bases stayed unmatched. CDR3 DNA sequence: TGTGCCAGCAGCCCTCACGGACAGGGCCGCGAGCAGTACTTC. It specifies CASSPHGQGREQYF.

The rearrangement uses TRBV28 and TRBJ2-1; 15 bases are a match to TRBD2. From germline, CDR1 is MDHEN and CDR2 SYDVKM. The J segment lost 13 bases and the V segment lost 2 bases, leaving 6 bases of the junction unmatched. The CDR3 has 15 residues. The DNA for the CDR3 is TGTGCCAGCAGTTTACCGGGACTAGCGGGAGGTCTTCAGTTCTTC. This codes for CASSLPGLAGGLQFF. Drawing the rest from reference TRBV28 and TRBJ2-1, the complete variable domain is DVKVTQSSRYLVKRTGEKVFLECVQDMDHENMFWYRQDPGLGLRLIYFSYDVKMKEKGDIPEGYSVSREKKERFSLILESASTNQTSMYLCASSLPGLAGGLQFFGPGTRLTVL.